This TCR beta chain was recorded in a study of T cell changes during pregnancy in multiple sclerosis (dated by TCRdb to the late 2010s). General notes on the study: The study looked at changes in the T cell repertoire across pregnancy in women with multiple sclerosis.

This clone was seen a handful of times. The specificity of this receptor is unknown. Base qualities are missing; no much larger clone stands one base away. Preparation of the library involved the immunoSEQ multiplex PCR assay. TCRdb carries this immuneACCESS record with in-frame sequences only. Its versions omit some clonotypes, under half of them owing to an unresolved V gene in the studies checked, with the rest unexplained. This sample gives under 65,000 clones in total; approximately 92% of them show up just once. Approximately 0.6% of the sample belongs to the ten largest clones. The CDR3 has 13 amino acids, counting the end cysteine and phenylalanine. Only the CDR3 part of the read is kept: 39 bases, read in frame from the first base. The germline V gene encodes CDR1 GTSNPN and CDR2 SVGIG (reference sequence). V is trimmed back by 4 bases and J by 3 bases, and the junction contains 5 bases that no gene match accounts for.

In this chain, TRBV30 is recombined with TRBJ2-7; 8 nucleotides in the junction match TRBD2. The input for sequencing was CD4+ T cells from peripheral blood mononuclear cells, taken after pregnancy. This TCR derives from a female donor with multiple sclerosis, enrolled in a pregnancy study. CDR3 loop: CAWKGGGRYEQYF. The bases read TGTGCCTGGAAGGGCGGGGGGCGCTACGAGCAGTACTTC.